A single sample gave rise to the 7 T cell receptor beta chains below, sequenced in a study of identical twins. Via MiXCR, TCRdb re-called the 5' RACE reads, giving one row per CDR3 protein. The sample gives around 960,000 distinct CDR3 sequences, roughly an eighth of which show up once; around 1.6% is in the top ten. The sample was also reused in another study, on yellow fever vaccine responses in identical twins.

The sequencing sample was made of PBMCs. The receptor source for this set is a woman between 18 and 29 years old in good health.

J is TRBJ2-3 and V is TRBV4-2; 7 bases agree with TRBD2. The CDR3 consists of 15 residues. Germline CDR1 and CDR2: LGHNA and YNFKEQ. The V segment lost 3 bases and the J segment 3 bases; nucleotides outside the gene matches: 6. CDR3 residues: CASSQRRETTDTQYF. The CDR3 bases are TGTGCCAGCAGCCAGAGGCGGGAGACGACAGATACGCAGTATTTT.

This clonotype occurred a few times. The chain links TRBV3-1 to TRBJ2-3; a possible D gene is TRBD2 (6 bases). V was shortened by 0 bases and J by 0 bases, with 16 bases between the two germline ends. CDR3 length: 18 amino acids. Germline V lookup: CDR1 LGHDT, CDR2 YNNKEL (reference sequence). The CDR3 nucleotides read TGTGCCAGCAGCCAAGAAGGTCCTACTAGCCGGAGCACAGATACGCAGTATTTT. It codes for CASSQEGPTSRSTDTQYF.

This clonotype was picked up a small number of times. The chain employs TRBV12-3 or TRBV12-4 and TRBJ1-1, with 8 bases matching TRBD1. CDR3 size: 14 residues. Trimming cost V 4 bases and J 0 bases; bases outside gene matches: 1. Written as DNA, the CDR3 is TGTGCCAGCAGTTGGGACAGGATGAACACTGAAGCTTTCTTT. Translated: CASSWDRMNTEAFF.

The chain combines TRBV5-1 with TRBJ2-3; D call uncertain. CDR3 length: 13 residues. Germline loops: CDR1 SGHRS, CDR2 YFSETQ. V was trimmed by 0 bases and J by 4 bases, leaving 6 bases between them. This chain's CDR3 is CASSLARSDTQYF. In nucleotides, the CDR3 is TGCGCCAGCAGCTTGGCCCGATCAGATACGCAGTATTTT.

This clonotype was counted at least ten times. The chain is built from TRBV9 and TRBJ2-5, with D maybe TRBD2 (5 bases). With 0 bases removed from V and 3 bases from J, the gap between germline ends came to 9 bases. The V gene's germline CDR1 is SGDLS and CDR2 YYNGEE. CDR3 size: 14 residues. CDR3 loop: CASSVAPLEETQYF. In DNA form, the CDR3 reads TGTGCCAGCAGCGTAGCCCCACTAGAAGAGACCCAGTACTTC.

CDR3: CSAREGPTFTDTQYF. CDR3 DNA sequence: TGCAGTGCTAGAGAGGGCCCAACCTTCACAGATACGCAGTATTTT. The chain employs TRBV20-1 and TRBJ2-3; the D is unclear. CDR3 length: 15 residues. V lost 0 bases, J lost 2 bases, and 12 bases lay in between. The germline V gene encodes CDR1 DFQATT and CDR2 SNEGSKA (reference sequence).

This clonotype was observed a few times. The chain carries TRBV9 and TRBJ2-3; TRBD2 matches 8 bases. Trimming at V came to 0 bases and at J to 4 bases, leaving 7 bases not matched to a gene. The CDR3 spans 16 residues. CDR1 and CDR2 (germline): SGDLS, YYNGEE. This CDR3 is CASSVVPSGRSDTQYF. In DNA form, the CDR3 reads TGTGCCAGCAGCGTAGTCCCCAGCGGGAGATCAGATACGCAGTATTTT.